The present T cell receptor (beta chain) was sequenced within a study of T cell responses to AZD1222 COVID-19 vaccine. The CDR3 is 14 amino acids. The junction had 8 bases not matched to a gene; V was cut back by 7 bases and J by 7 bases. Per germline, CDR1 ENHRY and CDR2 SYGVKD. Only in-frame clones appear in the TCRdb table, and some are missing; sequencing was by immunoSEQ multiplex PCR. The profile shows about 110,000 clones, about 87% of them singletons. This clone was seen a single time. J is TRBJ1-2 and V is TRBV10-3, with TRBD1 matching over 11 bases. The sequence came from an adult in good health. The source material was peripheral blood, sampled on day 0 of AZD1222 vaccination. The CDR3 sequence is CAINMDRGQSGYTF. CDR3 sequence (DNA): TGTGCCATCAATATGGACAGGGGGCAAAGTGGCTACACCTTC.